This T cell receptor (beta chain) came from a study of brain metastases from non-small cell lung cancer. Study conclusions and caveats: T-cell clones appeared expanded in about 64% of brain metastases relative to matched primary tumors.

Worth noting for this clone: Its antigen remains unknown.

This CDR3 has 13 residues. Germline V CDR1 and CDR2: MNHEY, SVGAGI. Trimming took 5 bases from V and 3 from J, leaving 8 bases between them. TCRdb's copy holds only in-frame clones and misses some; the assay was immunoSEQ multiplex PCR. The sample records more than 1,400 clones, approximately 85% being singletons. This sequence joins TRBV6-5 and TRBJ1-5, with D uncertain. The sample taken for sequencing was tissue from a brain metastasis. The source of this sequence is a donor at least 40 years old with non-small cell lung cancer. The CDR3 sequence is CASSLRDNQPQHF. The CDR3, as DNA: TGTGCCAGCAGTCTCCGGGACAATCAGCCCCAGCATTTT.